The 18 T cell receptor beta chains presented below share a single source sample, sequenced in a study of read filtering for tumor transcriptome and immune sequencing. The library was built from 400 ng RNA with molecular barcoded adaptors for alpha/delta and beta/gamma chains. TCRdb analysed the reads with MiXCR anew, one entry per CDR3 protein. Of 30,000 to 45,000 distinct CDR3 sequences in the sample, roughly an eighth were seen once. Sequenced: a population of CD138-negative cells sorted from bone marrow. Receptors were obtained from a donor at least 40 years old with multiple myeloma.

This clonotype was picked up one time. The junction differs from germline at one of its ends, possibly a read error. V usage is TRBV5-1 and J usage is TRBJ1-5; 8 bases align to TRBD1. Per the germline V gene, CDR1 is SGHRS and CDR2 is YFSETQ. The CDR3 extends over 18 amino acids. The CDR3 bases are TGCGCCAGCAGCTTTGGACCCGTTACAGGGGGAGGCGGCCAGCCCCCGCATTTT. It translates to CASSFGPVTGGGGQPPHF.

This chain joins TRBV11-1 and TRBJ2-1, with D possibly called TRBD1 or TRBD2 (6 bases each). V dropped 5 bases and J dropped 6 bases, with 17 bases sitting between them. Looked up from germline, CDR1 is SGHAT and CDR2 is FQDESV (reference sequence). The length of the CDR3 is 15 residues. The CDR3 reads CASSHEGGTFNEQFF. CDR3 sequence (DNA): TGTGCCAGCAGCCACGAGGGGGGTACGTTCAATGAGCAGTTCTTC.

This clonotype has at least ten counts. The CDR3 sequence is CSAGGLARGNEQFF. The CDR3 coding sequence is TGCAGTGCTGGCGGACTAGCGAGGGGCAATGAGCAGTTCTTC. The chain employs TRBV20-1 and TRBJ2-1; 9 nucleotides line up with TRBD2. Germline V gene lookup returns CDR1 DFQATT and CDR2 SNEGSKA (reference sequence). The junction had 8 bases not matched to a gene; V was cut back by 5 bases and J by 6 bases. This CDR3 comprises 14 residues.

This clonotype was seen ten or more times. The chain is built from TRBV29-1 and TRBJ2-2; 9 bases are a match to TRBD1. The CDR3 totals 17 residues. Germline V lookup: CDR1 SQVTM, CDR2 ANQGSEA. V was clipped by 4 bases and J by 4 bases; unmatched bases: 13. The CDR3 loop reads CSVALRTGGWSTGELFF. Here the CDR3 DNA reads TGCAGCGTTGCTTTACGAACAGGGGGCTGGTCCACCGGGGAGCTGTTTTTT.

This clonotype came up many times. The CDR3 sequence: CASSQVGGTEAFF. The CDR3 bases are TGTGCCAGCAGCCAAGTTGGGGGGACTGAAGCTTTCTTT. V is TRBV14 and J is TRBJ1-1, with a possible D match to TRBD1 (5 bases). V lost 1 base and J lost 5, with 8 bases in between. The length of the CDR3 is 13 residues. Germline loops: CDR1 SGHDN, CDR2 FVKESK.

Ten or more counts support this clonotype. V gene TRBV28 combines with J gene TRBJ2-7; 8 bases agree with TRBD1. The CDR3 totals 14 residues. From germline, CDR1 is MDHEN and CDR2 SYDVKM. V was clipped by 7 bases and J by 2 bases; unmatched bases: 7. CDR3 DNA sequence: TGTGCCAGCAACCATCCGGGACAGGCCTACGAGCAGTACTTC. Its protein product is CASNHPGQAYEQYF.

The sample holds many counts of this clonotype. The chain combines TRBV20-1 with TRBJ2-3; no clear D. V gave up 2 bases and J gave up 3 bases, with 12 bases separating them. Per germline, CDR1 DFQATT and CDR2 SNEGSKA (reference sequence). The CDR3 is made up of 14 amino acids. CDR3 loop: CSARRAARTDTQYF. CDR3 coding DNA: TGCAGTGCTAGAAGGGCTGCGAGGACAGATACGCAGTATTTT.

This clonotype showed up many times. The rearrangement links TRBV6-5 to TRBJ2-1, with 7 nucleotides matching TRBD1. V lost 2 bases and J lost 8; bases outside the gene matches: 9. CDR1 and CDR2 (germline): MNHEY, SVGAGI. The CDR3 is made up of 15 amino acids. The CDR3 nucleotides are TGTGCCAGCAGTTACGTACAGGGGATTCGTTATGAGCAGTTCTTC. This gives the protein CASSYVQGIRYEQFF.

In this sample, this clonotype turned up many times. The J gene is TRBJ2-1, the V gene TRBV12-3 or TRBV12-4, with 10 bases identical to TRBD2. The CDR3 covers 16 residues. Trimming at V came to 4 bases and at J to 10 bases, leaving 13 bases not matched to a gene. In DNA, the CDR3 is TGTGCCAGCAGTTCCTTAGCGGGAGGTAGGGCAAGAGAGCAGTTCTTC. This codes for CASSSLAGGRAREQFF.

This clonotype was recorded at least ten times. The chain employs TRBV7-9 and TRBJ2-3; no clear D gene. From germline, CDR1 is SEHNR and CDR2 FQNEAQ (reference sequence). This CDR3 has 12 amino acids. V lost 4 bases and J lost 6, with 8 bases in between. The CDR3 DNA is TGTGCCAGCAGCTATAGTCTGGATACGCAGTATTTT. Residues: CASSYSLDTQYF. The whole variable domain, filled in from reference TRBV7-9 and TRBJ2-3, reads DTGVSQNPRHKITKRGQNVTFRCDPISEHNRLYWYRQTLGQGPEFLTYFQNEAQLEKSRLLSDRFSAERPKGSFSTLEIQRTEQGDSAMYLCASSYSLDTQYFGPGTRLTVL.

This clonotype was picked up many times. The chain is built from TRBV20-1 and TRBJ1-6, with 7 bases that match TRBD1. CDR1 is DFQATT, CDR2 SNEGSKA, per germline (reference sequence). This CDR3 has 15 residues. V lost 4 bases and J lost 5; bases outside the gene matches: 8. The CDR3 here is CSATSRGADNSPLHF. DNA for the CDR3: TGCAGTGCTACCTCCAGGGGGGCAGATAATTCACCCCTCCACTTT.

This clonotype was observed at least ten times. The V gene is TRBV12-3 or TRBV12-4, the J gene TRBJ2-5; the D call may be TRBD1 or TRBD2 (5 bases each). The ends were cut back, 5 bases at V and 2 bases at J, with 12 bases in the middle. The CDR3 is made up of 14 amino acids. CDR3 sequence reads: CASSHLGGQETQYF. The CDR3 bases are TGTGCCAGCAGTCACCTTGGGGGTCAAGAGACCCAGTACTTC.

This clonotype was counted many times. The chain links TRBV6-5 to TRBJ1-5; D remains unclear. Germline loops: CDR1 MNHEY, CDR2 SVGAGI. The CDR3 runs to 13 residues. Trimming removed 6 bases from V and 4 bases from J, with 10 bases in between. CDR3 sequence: CASSPGLNQPQHF. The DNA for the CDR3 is TGTGCCAGCAGCCCAGGACTAAATCAGCCCCAGCATTTT.

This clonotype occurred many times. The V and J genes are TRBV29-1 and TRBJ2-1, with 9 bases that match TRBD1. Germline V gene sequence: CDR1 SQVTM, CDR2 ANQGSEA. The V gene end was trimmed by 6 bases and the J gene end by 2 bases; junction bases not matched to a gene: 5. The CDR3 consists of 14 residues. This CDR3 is CSVRGDRAYNEQFF. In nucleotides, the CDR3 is TGCAGCGTCCGGGGGGACAGGGCCTACAATGAGCAGTTCTTC.

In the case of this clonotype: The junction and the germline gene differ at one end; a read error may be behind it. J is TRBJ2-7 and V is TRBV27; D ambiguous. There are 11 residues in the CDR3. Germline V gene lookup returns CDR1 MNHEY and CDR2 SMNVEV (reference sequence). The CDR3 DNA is TGTGCCAGTGGCAGGTACTACGGGCAGCACTTC. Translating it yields CASGRYYGQHF.

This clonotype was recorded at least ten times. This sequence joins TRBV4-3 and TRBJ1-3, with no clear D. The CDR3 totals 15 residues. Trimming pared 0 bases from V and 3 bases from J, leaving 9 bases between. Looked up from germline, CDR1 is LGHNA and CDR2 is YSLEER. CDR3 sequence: CASSQDLGSGNTIYF. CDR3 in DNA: TGCGCCAGCAGCCAAGATTTGGGGAGTGGAAACACCATATATTTT.

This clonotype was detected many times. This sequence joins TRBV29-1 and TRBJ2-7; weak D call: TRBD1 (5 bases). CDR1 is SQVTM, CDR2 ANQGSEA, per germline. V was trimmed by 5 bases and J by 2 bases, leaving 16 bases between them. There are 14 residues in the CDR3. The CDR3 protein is CSVKGAGFAYEQYF. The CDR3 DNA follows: TGCAGCGTTAAAGGGGCCGGGTTTGCCTACGAGCAGTACTTC.

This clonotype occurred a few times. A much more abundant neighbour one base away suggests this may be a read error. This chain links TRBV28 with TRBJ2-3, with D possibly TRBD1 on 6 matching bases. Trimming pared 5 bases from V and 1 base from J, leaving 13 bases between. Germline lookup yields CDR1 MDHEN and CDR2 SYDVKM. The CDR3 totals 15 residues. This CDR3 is CASSQQGLGTDTQYF. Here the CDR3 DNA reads TGTGCCAGCAGTCAACAGGGCCTCGGCACAGATACGCAGTATTTT.